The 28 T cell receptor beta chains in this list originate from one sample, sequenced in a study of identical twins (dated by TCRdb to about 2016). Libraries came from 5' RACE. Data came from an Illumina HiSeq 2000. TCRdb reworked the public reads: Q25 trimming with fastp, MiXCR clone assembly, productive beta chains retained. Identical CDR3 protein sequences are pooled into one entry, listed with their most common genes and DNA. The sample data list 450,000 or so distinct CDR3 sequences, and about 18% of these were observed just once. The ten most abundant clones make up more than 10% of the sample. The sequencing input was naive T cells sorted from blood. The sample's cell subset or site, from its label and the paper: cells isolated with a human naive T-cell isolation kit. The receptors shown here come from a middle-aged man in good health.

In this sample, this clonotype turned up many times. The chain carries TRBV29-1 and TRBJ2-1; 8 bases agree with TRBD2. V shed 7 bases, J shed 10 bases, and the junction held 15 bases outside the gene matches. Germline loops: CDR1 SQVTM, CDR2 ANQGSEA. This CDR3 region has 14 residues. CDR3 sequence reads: CSAGGGIPGQEQFF. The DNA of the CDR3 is TGCAGCGCCGGCGGGGGGATACCGGGCCAAGAGCAGTTCTTC.

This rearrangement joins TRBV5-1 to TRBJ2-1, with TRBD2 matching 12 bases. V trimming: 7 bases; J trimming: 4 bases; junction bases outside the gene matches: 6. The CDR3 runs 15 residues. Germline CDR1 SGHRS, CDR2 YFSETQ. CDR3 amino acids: CASGGLAGTYNEQFF. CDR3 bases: TGCGCCAGCGGCGGACTAGCGGGAACTTACAATGAGCAGTTCTTC.

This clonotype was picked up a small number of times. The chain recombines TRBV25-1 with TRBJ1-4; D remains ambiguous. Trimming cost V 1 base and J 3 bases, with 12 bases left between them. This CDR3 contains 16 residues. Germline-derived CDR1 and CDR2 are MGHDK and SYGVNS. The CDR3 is CASSEWGGGSNEKLFF. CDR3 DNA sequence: TGTGCCAGCAGTGAATGGGGTGGCGGGTCTAATGAAAAACTGTTTTTT.

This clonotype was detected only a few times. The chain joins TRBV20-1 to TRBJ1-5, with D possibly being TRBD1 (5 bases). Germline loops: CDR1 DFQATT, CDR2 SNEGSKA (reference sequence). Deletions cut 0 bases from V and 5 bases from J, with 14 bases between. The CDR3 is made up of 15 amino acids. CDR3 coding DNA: TGCAGTGCTAGAGATTTCCCGGGGCTTTATCAGCCCCAGCATTTT. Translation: CSARDFPGLYQPQHF.

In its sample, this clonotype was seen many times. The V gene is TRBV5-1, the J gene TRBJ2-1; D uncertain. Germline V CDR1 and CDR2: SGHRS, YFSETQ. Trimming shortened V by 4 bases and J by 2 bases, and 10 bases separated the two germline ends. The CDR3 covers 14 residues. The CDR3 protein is CASSPITTYNEQFF. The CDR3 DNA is TGCGCCAGCAGCCCTATAACTACCTACAATGAGCAGTTCTTC.

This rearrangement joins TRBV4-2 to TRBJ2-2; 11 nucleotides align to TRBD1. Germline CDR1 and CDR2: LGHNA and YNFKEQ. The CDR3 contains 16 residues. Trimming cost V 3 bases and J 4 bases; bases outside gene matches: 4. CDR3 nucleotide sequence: TGTGCCAGCAGCCATTCCGGGACAGGGGGCACCGGGGAGCTGTTTTTT. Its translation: CASSHSGTGGTGELFF.

CDR3 DNA: TGTGCCAGCAGTTTATCGTACGCTCCAGAGAGGAGCTCCTACGAGCAGTACTTC. This sequence encodes CASSLSYAPERSSYEQYF. The chain links TRBV27 to TRBJ2-7; D is ambiguous. This CDR3 has 18 amino acids. The V gene's germline CDR1 is MNHEY and CDR2 SMNVEV (reference sequence). V was shortened by 0 bases and J by 0 bases, with 18 bases between the two germline ends.

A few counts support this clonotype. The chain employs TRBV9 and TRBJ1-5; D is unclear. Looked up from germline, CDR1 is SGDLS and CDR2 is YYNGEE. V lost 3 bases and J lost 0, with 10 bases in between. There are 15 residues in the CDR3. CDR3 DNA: TGTGCCAGCAGCGAATTCAGTGATAGCAATCAGCCCCAGCATTTT. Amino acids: CASSEFSDSNQPQHF.

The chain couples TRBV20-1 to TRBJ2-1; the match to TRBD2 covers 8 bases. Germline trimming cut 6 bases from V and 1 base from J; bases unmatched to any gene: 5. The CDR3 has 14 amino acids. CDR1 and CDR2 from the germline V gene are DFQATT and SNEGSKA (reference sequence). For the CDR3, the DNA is TGCAGTGCCAGGACTAGCAGTTCCTACAATGAGCAGTTCTTC. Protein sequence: CSARTSSSYNEQFF.

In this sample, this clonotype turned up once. The CDR3 protein is CASSQVMSEQFF. CDR3 nucleotide sequence: TGCGCCAGCAGCCAAGTCATGTCTGAGCAGTTCTTC. The rearrangement links TRBV4-1 to TRBJ2-1; D is unclear. The ends were cut back, 1 base at V and 9 bases at J, with 7 bases in the middle. Germline V gives CDR1 MGHRA, CDR2 YSYEKL. CDR3 length: 12 residues.

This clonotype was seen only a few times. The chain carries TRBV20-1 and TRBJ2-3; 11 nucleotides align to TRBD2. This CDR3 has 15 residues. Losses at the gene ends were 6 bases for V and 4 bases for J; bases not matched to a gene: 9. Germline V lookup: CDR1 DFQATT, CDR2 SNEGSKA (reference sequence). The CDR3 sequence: CSAQTIAGGADTQYF. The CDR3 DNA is TGCAGTGCCCAGACAATAGCGGGGGGGGCAGATACGCAGTATTTT.

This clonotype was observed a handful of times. The CDR3, as DNA: TGCGCCAGCAGCCGACAGGACGGAAAAGAGACCCAGTACTTC. Translating it yields CASSRQDGKETQYF. The chain carries TRBV4-3 and TRBJ2-5; possibly TRBD1 for D (6 bases). CDR3 size: 14 residues. Germline CDR1 is LGHNA and CDR2 is YSLEER. The V end lost 4 bases, the J end lost 3 bases, and 12 bases lay between the germline ends.

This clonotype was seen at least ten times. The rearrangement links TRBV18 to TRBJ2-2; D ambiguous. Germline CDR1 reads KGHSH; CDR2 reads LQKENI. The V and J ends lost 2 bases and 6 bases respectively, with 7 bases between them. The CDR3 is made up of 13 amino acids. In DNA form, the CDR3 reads TGTGCCAGCTCACCAATTGATCCCGGGGAGCTGTTTTTT. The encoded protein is CASSPIDPGELFF.

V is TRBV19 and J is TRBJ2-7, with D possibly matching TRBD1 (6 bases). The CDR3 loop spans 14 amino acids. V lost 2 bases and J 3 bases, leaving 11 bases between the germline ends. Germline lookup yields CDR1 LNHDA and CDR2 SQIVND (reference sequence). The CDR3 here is CASSIRDTNYEQYF. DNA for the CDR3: TGTGCCAGTAGTATACGGGACACAAACTACGAGCAGTACTTC. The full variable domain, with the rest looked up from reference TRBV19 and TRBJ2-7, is DGGITQSPKYLFRKEGQNVTLSCEQNLNHDAMYWYRQDPGQGLRLIYYSQIVNDFQKGDIAEGYSVSREKKESFPLTVTSAQKNPTAFYLCASSIRDTNYEQYFGPGTRLTVT.

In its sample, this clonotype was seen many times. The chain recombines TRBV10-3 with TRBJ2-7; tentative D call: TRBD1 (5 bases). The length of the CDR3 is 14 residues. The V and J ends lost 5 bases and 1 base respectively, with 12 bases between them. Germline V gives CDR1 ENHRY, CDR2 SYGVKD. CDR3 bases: TGTGCCATCAGTAATGACAGAGATTCCTACGAGCAGTACTTC. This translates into CAISNDRDSYEQYF.

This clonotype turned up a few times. The CDR3 DNA follows: TGCAGTGCTAGAGATCCTAGCGGGGCGACTTACGAGCAGTACTTC. It translates to CSARDPSGATYEQYF. This chain joins TRBV20-1 and TRBJ2-7; the match to TRBD2 covers 9 bases. The CDR3 is 15 residues long. Germline values: CDR1 DFQATT, CDR2 SNEGSKA (reference sequence). V trimming: 0 bases; J trimming: 4 bases; junction bases outside the gene matches: 7.

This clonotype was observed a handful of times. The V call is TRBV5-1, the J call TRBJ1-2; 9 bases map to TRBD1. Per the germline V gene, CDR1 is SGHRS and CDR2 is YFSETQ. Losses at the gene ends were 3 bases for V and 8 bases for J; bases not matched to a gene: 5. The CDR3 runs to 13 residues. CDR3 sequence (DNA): TGCGCCAGCAGCTCAACAGGGGGCCTCGGCTACACCTTC. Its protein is CASSSTGGLGYTF.

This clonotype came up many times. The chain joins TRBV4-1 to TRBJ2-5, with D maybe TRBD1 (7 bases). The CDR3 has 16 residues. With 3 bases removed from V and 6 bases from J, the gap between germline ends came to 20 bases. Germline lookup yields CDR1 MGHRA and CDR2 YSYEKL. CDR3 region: CASSQNAGQLLQTQYF. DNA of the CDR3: TGCGCCAGCAGCCAGAACGCGGGACAGCTATTACAGACCCAGTACTTC.

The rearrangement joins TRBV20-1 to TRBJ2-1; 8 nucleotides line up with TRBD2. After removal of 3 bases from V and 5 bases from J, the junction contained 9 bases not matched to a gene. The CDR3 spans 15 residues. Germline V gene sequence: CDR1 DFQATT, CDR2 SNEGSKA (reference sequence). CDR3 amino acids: CSARGLGLGDNEQFF. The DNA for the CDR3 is TGCAGTGCTAGGGGACTGGGACTAGGAGACAATGAGCAGTTCTTC.

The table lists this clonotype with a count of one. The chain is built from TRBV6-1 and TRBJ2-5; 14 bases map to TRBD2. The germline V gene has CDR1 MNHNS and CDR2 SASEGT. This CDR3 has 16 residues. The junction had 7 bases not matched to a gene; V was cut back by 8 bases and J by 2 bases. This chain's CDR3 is CASQSGLAGGQETQYF. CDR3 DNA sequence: TGTGCCAGCCAATCCGGACTAGCGGGGGGTCAAGAGACCCAGTACTTC.

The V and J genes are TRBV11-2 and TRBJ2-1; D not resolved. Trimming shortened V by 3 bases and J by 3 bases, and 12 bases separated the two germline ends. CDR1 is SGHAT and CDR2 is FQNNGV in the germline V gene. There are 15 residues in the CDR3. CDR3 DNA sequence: TGTGCCAGCAGCTTGGCCCGGGTCCTCTACAATGAGCAGTTCTTC. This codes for CASSLARVLYNEQFF.

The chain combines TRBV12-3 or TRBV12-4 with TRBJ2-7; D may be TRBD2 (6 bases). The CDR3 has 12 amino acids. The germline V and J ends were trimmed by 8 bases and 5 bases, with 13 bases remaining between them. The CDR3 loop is CASRLGLHEQYF. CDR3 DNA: TGTGCCAGCCGACTGGGACTTCACGAGCAGTACTTC.

In nucleotides, the CDR3 is TGTGCCAGCAGTCCCCCGGAGGACTATGGCTACACCTTC. Translated: CASSPPEDYGYTF. V and J are TRBV6-6 and TRBJ1-2; D call uncertain. The CDR3 extends over 13 amino acids. Trimming cost V 5 bases and J 3 bases, with 10 bases left between them. CDR1 and CDR2 (germline): MNHNY, SVGAGI (reference sequence).

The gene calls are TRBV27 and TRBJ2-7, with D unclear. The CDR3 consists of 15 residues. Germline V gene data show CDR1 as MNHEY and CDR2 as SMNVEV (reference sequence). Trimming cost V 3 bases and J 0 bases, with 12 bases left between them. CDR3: CASSFGLASSYEQYF. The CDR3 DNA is TGTGCCAGCAGTTTTGGGTTAGCCAGCTCCTACGAGCAGTACTTC.

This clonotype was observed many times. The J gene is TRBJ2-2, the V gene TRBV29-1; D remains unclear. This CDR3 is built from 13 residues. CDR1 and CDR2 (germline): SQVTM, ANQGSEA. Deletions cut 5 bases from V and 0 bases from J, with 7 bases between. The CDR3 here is CSVLQANTGELFF. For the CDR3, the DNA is TGCAGCGTTCTCCAGGCGAACACCGGGGAGCTGTTTTTT.

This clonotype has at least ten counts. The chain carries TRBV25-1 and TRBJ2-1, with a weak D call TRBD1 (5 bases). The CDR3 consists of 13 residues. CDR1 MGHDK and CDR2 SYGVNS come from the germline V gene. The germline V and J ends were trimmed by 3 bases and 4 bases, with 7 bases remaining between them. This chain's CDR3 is CASSDRQYNEQFF. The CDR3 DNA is TGTGCCAGCAGTGATAGACAGTACAATGAGCAGTTCTTC. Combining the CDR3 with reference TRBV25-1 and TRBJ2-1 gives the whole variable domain EADIYQTPRYLVIGTGKKITLECSQTMGHDKMYWYQQDPGMELHLIHYSYGVNSTEKGDLSSESTVSRIRTEHFPLTLESARPSHTSQYLCASSDRQYNEQFFGPGTRLTVL.

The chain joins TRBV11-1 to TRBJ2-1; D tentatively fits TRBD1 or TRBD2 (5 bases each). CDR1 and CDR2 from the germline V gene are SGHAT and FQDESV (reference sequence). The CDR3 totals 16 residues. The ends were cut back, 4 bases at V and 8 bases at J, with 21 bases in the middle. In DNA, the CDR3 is TGTGCCAGCAGCTCAAGGGTGAAGCAAGGGACCGATGAGCAGTTCTTC. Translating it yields CASSSRVKQGTDEQFF. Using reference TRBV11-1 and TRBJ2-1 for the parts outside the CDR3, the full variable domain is EAEVAQSPRYKITEKSQAVAFWCDPISGHATLYWYRQILGQGPELLVQFQDESVVDDSQLPKDRFSAERLKGVDSTLKIQPAELGDSAMYLCASSSRVKQGTDEQFFGPGTRLTVL.

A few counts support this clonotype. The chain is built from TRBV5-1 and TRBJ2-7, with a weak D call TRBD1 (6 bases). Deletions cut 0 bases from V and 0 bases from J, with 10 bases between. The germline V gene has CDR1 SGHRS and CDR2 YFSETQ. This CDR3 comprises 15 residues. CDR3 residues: CASSLGGQNSYEQYF. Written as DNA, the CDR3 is TGCGCCAGCAGCTTGGGGGGACAAAACTCCTACGAGCAGTACTTC. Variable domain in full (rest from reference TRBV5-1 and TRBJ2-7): KAGVTQTPRYLIKTRGQQVTLSCSPISGHRSVSWYQQTPGQGLQFLFEYFSETQRNKGNFPGRFSGRQFSNSRSEMNVSTLELGDSALYLCASSLGGQNSYEQYFGPGTRLTVT.